This T cell receptor beta chain was recovered during a study of blood T cell repertoires in COVID-19. For the study at large: Both acute and convalescent COVID-19 samples were obtained from the United States, Italy and Spain.

CDR1 and CDR2 from the germline V gene are ENHRY and SYGVKD. J was trimmed by 6 bases and V by 2 bases; bases with no gene match: 8. CDR3 length: 16 amino acids. Clones were read by immunoSEQ multiplex PCR, and TCRdb kept only the in-frame ones, dropping some. The sample carries approximately 46,000 clones, approximately 81% recorded once. The V and J genes are TRBV10-3 and TRBJ1-2; 11 nucleotides match TRBD1. The material sequenced was peripheral blood. The clonotype comes from an older woman with acute or convalescent COVID-19. CDR3 in DNA: TGTGCCATCAGTGAGGACGGGACAGGGGGACGTAATGGCTACACCTTC. It translates to CAISEDGTGGRNGYTF.